A single T cell receptor beta chain is shown here with its context. This sample is part of a study of STAT5B mutations in CD4+ large granular lymphocyte leukemia. Method: immunoSEQ multiplex PCR; TCRdb's copy keeps in-frame clones and lacks some. The sample has thousands of clones; about 70% are singletons. The CDR3 is made up of 12 amino acids. Germline values: CDR1 ENHRY, CDR2 SYGVKD. V lost 4 bases and J 7 bases, leaving 11 bases between the germline ends. The clonotype was recovered from a woman aged 55-69 years with CD4+ T-cell large granular lymphocyte leukemia. What was sequenced was PBMCs. This chain joins TRBV10-3 and TRBJ2-7; the D gene is possibly TRBD2 (6 bases). The CDR3 region has the DNA TGTGCCATCAGTGGAGTGGGGGGAGAGCAGTACTTC. Amino acids: CAISGVGGEQYF.